The rows below give T cell receptor beta chains drawn from one sample of a study of control samples from healthy donors and cancer patients. Sequencing used immunoSEQ multiplex PCR; TCRdb keeps in-frame clones, though not all of them. The sample carries under 200,000 clones, approximately 92% recorded once. Sequences were obtained from blood. Receptors were obtained from a woman aged 55-75 years in good health. The CDR3 runs from the conserved cysteine through the conserved F or W. The order of the fields is J gene, V gene, D gene, clone size, CDR3 DNA, CDR3 protein. A D gene is named only where the DNA matches it firmly. Some rows have no size entry. The others give once, few or many, or a class for an expanded clone.

>TRBJ1-2|TRBV7-9|-|-
TGTGCCAGCAGCTCCCCATTTCCCAGGGACCCTAATGGCTACACCTTC
CASSSPFPRDPNGYTF
>TRBJ1-2|TRBV19|TRBD1|-
TGTGCCAGTAGAGGGAGGACAGGGGGACATGATGGCTACACCTTC
CASRGRTGGHDGYTF
>TRBJ1-1|TRBV5-8|TRBD1|once
TGTGCCAGCAGCTTGAGGGCGACAGGGAGGACTGAAGCTTTCTTT
CASSLRATGRTEAFF
>TRBJ1-5|TRBV5-1|-|-
TGCGCCAGCAGCCTGGGGGATGGGGGCCAGCCCCAGCATTTT
CASSLGDGGQPQHF
>TRBJ2-2|TRBV5-1|-|once
TGCGCCAGCAGCTTGGTTAGGACAGACACCGGGGAGCTGTTTTTT
CASSLVRTDTGELFF
>TRBJ2-2|TRBV5-4|TRBD1|-
TGTGCCAGCAGCTCCGCGGACAGGGGCCCCGGGGAGCTGTTTTTT
CASSSADRGPGELFF
>TRBJ1-2|TRBV29-1|-|-
TGCAGCGTTGGGGAGATCGACTATGGCTACACCTTC
CSVGEIDYGYTF
>TRBJ1-5|TRBV27|-|-
TGTGCCAGCAGTGCCCATGACGGTGGGAGTCAGCCCCAGCATTTT
CASSAHDGGSQPQHF
>TRBJ2-7|TRBV11-2|-|-
TGTGCCAGCAGCCCCCCCGGGGGGCCCCACGAGCAGTACTTC
CASSPPGGPHEQYF
>TRBJ2-1|TRBV9|-|-
TGTGCCAGCGGTTCGACGGGACTCCCCGGGAATGAGCAGTTCTTC
CASGSTGLPGNEQFF
>TRBJ2-1|TRBV27|TRBD2|-
TGTGCCAGCGGACTAGCGGGGTTCAATGAGCAGTTCTTC
CASGLAGFNEQFF
>TRBJ1-2|TRBV6-1|-|-
TGTGCCAGCAGTGATCCGGGGGGCTATGGCTACACCTTC
CASSDPGGYGYTF
>TRBJ1-4|TRBV6-5|TRBD1|-
TGTGCCAGCAGGACAGGGGACACAACTAATGAAAAACTGTTTTTT
CASRTGDTTNEKLFF
>TRBJ2-7|TRBV30|-|once
TGTGCCTGGAGCGGAGGGGGGGGCTACGAGCAGTACTTC
CAWSGGGGYEQYF
>TRBJ2-5|TRBV27|TRBD1|once
TGTGCCAGCAGAGGGGGCGGCAGGGTAAGGGAGACCCAGTACTTC
CASRGGGRVRETQYF
>TRBJ1-1|TRBV5-8|-|-
TGTGCCAGCAGCCGTTCATCCGGGACACGGATAGTTGAAGCTTTCTTT
CASSRSSGTRIVEAFF
>TRBJ2-2|TRBV7-9|TRBD2|-
TGTGCCAGCAGCGCCTCTAGCGGGGGGCTCGCCGGGGAGCTGTTTTTT
CASSASSGGLAGELFF
>TRBJ2-7|TRBV29-1|-|-
TGCAGCGTTGATAGCCTTGGGTGGGACTACGAGCAGTACTTC
CSVDSLGWDYEQYF
>TRBJ2-1|TRBV18|-|-
TGTGCCAGCTCGAGAGAAGTAGGCAATGAGCAGTTCTTC
CASSREVGNEQFF
>TRBJ1-4|TRBV5-4|TRBD1|-
TGTGCCAGCAGCTTGGCAGGGGGCGGAGAAAAACTGTTTTTT
CASSLAGGGEKLFF
>TRBJ2-7|TRBV5-4|TRBD1|once
TGTGCCAGCAGCTTGGGAGGGACAGGGTTCAAAACTCACTACGAGCAGTACTTC
CASSLGGTGFKTHYEQYF
>TRBJ2-2|TRBV6-5|-|-
TGTGCCAGCAATCTGCAGGCAGCCGGGGAGCTGTTTTTT
CASNLQAAGELFF
>TRBJ2-2|TRBV2|-|-
TGTGCCATTTACACCGGGGAGCTGTTTTTT
CAIYTGELFF
>TRBJ1-2|TRBV6-2/TRBV6-3|-|-
TGTGCCAGCAGTTGGAGCAACTATGGCTACACCTTC
CASSWSNYGYTF
>TRBJ1-6|TRBV27|-|-
TGTGCCAGCAATTCCGTGGTAGGGGTATCACCCCTCCACTTT
CASNSVVGVSPLHF